The clone carrying this T cell receptor (beta chain) was detected ten times or more. Antigen specificity is unknown. The data stem from a study of T cells after yellow fever vaccination. Study in general: SMART-Seq v4 Ultra Low Input prepared libraries from low-cell fractions.

Each CDR3 protein gets one entry after TCRdb re-called the 5' RACE reads with MiXCR. The repertoire consists of around 120,000 distinct CDR3 sequences, with about 7% occurring once and the leading ten covering approximately 3%. Points from the study as a whole: A secondary response was less intense yet reached its peak sooner, at day 5 versus 15. Most primary-vaccination clones reappeared after the booster (96% CD4, approximately 88% CD8).

Here the sequenced sample was CD4+ T cells sorted from PBMCs, taken 45 days after the first yellow fever vaccination. The source is a man between 18 and 29 years old who received the YFV17D yellow fever vaccine.

CDR3: CSAGKGAGNTIYF. The CDR3 nucleotides read TGCAGTGCGGGAAAGGGCGCTGGAAACACCATATATTTT. This chain links TRBV20-1 with TRBJ1-3; D is unresolved. The CDR3 is 13 amino acids. V dropped 6 bases and J dropped 2 bases, with 11 bases sitting between them. Germline assignment: CDR1 DFQATT and CDR2 SNEGSKA (reference sequence).